The present TCR beta chain was sequenced within a study of cytomegalovirus exposure and HLA in healthy donors. The CDR3 contains 12 residues. The V and J ends lost 2 bases and 6 bases respectively, with 7 bases between them. Germline V gene sequence: CDR1 SEHNR, CDR2 FQNEAQ (reference sequence). The PCR made use of 60 Vbeta and 13 Jbeta primers. Sequenced by immunoSEQ multiplex PCR; TCRdb stores in-frame clones only, minus some. The data contain tens of thousands of clones, roughly 86% of them singletons. The TCR originated in a man aged 18 to 35 in good health and CMV-seronegative. The sequencing input was PBMCs. This chain uses TRBV7-9 with TRBJ1-1; D remains ambiguous. The CDR3 DNA sequence: TGTGCCAGCAGCTTATGGCAGGCTGAAGCTTTCTTT. Amino acid sequence: CASSLWQAEAFF.